These 25 T cell receptor beta chains share one sample of origin, sequenced in a study of molecular identifiers for immune sequencing clone quantification. In TCRdb, the PCR reads were re-called with MiXCR into one record per CDR3 protein. The repertoire holds about half a million distinct CDR3 sequences, with around 23% as singletons. The sample taken for sequencing was naive CD8+ T cells from blood, with Jurkat cell RNA spiked in. Subset denoted: FACS-sorted CD8+CD4-CCR7+CD45RA+ naive T cells. The receptors derive from a human donor in good health. Some libraries in this study had Jurkat cell RNA spiked in.

Concerning this clonotype: A much larger clone differs from this one at a single base, so this may be a read error. The chain joins TRBV20-1 to TRBJ2-7; TRBD1 agrees at 9 bases. This CDR3 is 13 amino acids long. Germline V CDR1 and CDR2: DFQATT, SNEGSKA (reference sequence). Losses at the gene ends were 5 bases for V and 3 bases for J; bases not matched to a gene: 5. The CDR3 is CSAAGTGFYEQYF. CDR3 sequence (DNA): TGCAGTGCTGCCGGGACAGGGTTCTACGAGCAGTACTTC.

This chain uses TRBV4-3 with TRBJ2-2, with D uncertain. The CDR3 totals 16 residues. Trimming removed 0 bases from V and 5 bases from J, with 13 bases in between. The germline gives CDR1 LGHNA, CDR2 YSLEER. The CDR3 protein is CASSQDQVGWTGELFF. CDR3 DNA sequence: TGCGCCAGCAGCCAAGATCAAGTGGGCTGGACCGGGGAGCTGTTTTTT.

Details on this clonotype: This may be a read error, as it is one base from a much larger clone. The CDR3 protein is CASSPPLQGHGNTIYF. CDR3 DNA: TGTGCCAGCTCACCACCGCTCCAGGGCCACGGAAACACCATATATTTT. The genes are TRBV18 and TRBJ1-3; weak D call: TRBD1 (5 bases). With 0 bases removed from V and 4 bases from J, the gap between germline ends came to 13 bases. The germline CDR1 and CDR2 sequences are KGHSH and LQKENI. The CDR3 runs 16 residues.

With regard to this clonotype: Since the CDR3 does not end with the conserved phenylalanine or tryptophan, this likely comes from a read error. V gene TRBV20-1 combines with J gene TRBJ2-3; tentative D call: TRBD2 (6 bases). The germline CDR1 and CDR2 sequences are DFQATT and SNEGSKA (reference sequence). There are 17 residues in the CDR3. Trimming shortened V by 1 base and J by 6 bases, and 23 bases separated the two germline ends. The CDR3, as DNA: TGCAGTGCTAGAGCGGGGACTCCTTACCCGATCCAGGATACGCAGTATCTT. Amino acids: CSARAGTPYPIQDTQYL.

This chain joins TRBV28 and TRBJ2-1, with 11 nucleotides matching TRBD2. V trimming: 4 bases; J trimming: 0 bases; junction bases outside the gene matches: 26. The CDR3 runs to 24 residues. Germline values: CDR1 MDHEN, CDR2 SYDVKM. The CDR3 bases are TGTGCCAGCAGTTCCCTCGGGACAGGGCGAGGTCAAACTAGCGGGAGTTTCTCCTACAATGAGCAGTTCTTC. As protein: CASSSLGTGRGQTSGSFSYNEQFF.

Points on this clonotype: This sequence may be a read error, since a much larger clone differs from it by one base. CDR3 bases: TGTGCCAGCAGCTTAGTCCAGCGGTCCACCTACAATGAGCAGTTCTTC. Its translation is CASSLVQRSTYNEQFF. The chain carries TRBV7-9 and TRBJ2-1; D may be TRBD2 (5 bases). Deletions cut 1 base from V and 2 bases from J, with 12 bases between. The CDR3 contains 16 residues. Looked up from germline, CDR1 is SEHNR and CDR2 is FQNEAQ (reference sequence).

The chain employs TRBV11-2 and TRBJ2-1; D uncertain. The CDR3 has 13 amino acids. Germline CDR1 is SGHAT and CDR2 is FQNNGV. V shed 1 base and J shed 6 bases, with 7 bases lying between them. For the CDR3, the DNA is TGTGCCAGCAGCTTAGTTTTCAGCAATGAGCAGTTCTTC. Translation gives CASSLVFSNEQFF. The full variable domain, with the rest looked up from reference TRBV11-2 and TRBJ2-1, is EAGVAQSPRYKIIEKRQSVAFWCNPISGHATLYWYQQILGQGPKLLIQFQNNGVVDDSQLPKDRFSAERLKGVDSTLKIQPAKLEDSAVYLCASSLVFSNEQFFGPGTRLTVL.

This clonotype has just a few counts. The genes are TRBV5-1 and TRBJ1-1, with D tentatively TRBD1 (6 bases). V lost 3 bases to trimming and J lost 14 bases, with 17 bases between them. The CDR3 covers 12 residues. Germline loops: CDR1 SGHRS, CDR2 YFSETQ. Here the CDR3 reads CASSSGDTGAFF. In DNA, the CDR3 is TGCGCCAGCAGCTCAGGGGACACTGGAGCCTTCTTT.

The rearrangement links TRBV4-3 to TRBJ2-7; D perhaps matches TRBD1 (6 bases). The ends were cut back, 1 base at V and 1 base at J, with 11 bases in the middle. This CDR3 is built from 15 residues. Germline CDR1 is LGHNA and CDR2 is YSLEER. This CDR3 is CASSQVRTASYEQYF. The CDR3 region has the DNA TGCGCCAGCAGCCAAGTCCGGACAGCTTCCTACGAGCAGTACTTC.

The genes are TRBV9 and TRBJ2-5, with a possible D match to TRBD2 (5 bases). The germline gives CDR1 SGDLS, CDR2 YYNGEE. This CDR3 contains 16 residues. The V gene lost 0 bases and the J gene lost 2 bases, with 14 bases spanning the gap. CDR3 bases: TGTGCCAGCAGCGTAGGACCGGCGGGTCGGCAAGAGACCCAGTACTTC. Amino acids: CASSVGPAGRQETQYF.

The CDR3 region is CASSHTSVEQFF. In nucleotides, the CDR3 is TGTGCCAGCAGCCACACTAGCGTTGAGCAGTTCTTC. The V and J genes are TRBV7-9 and TRBJ2-1, with 7 nucleotides matching TRBD2. The CDR3 extends over 12 amino acids. Germline lookup yields CDR1 SEHNR and CDR2 FQNEAQ (reference sequence). The junction had 4 bases not matched to a gene; V was cut back by 5 bases and J by 9 bases.

On this clonotype itself: At one boundary the junction diverges from the germline segment, which might be a read error. The chain has TRBV4-1 and TRBJ2-5, with 7 nucleotides matching TRBD1. The germline V gene encodes CDR1 MGHRA and CDR2 YSYEKL. This CDR3 comprises 17 residues. In nucleotides, the CDR3 is TGCGCCAGCAGCCAAGATTCTACACAGGGGTACCAAGAGACCCCGTACTTC. It yields the protein CASSQDSTQGYQETPYF.

There are many counts of this clonotype. The chain has TRBV12-3 or TRBV12-4 and TRBJ2-3; D unclear. The CDR3 has 13 amino acids. V was trimmed by 2 bases and J by 1 base, leaving 4 bases between them. CDR3 sequence reads: CASSLIGTDTQYF. Written as DNA, the CDR3 is TGTGCCAGCAGTTTAATTGGCACAGATACGCAGTATTTT.

This clonotype was found a few times. The missing conserved phenylalanine or tryptophan at the end of this CDR3 makes a read error likely. The chain links TRBV2 to TRBJ2-7, with D possibly matching TRBD2 (5 bases). Germline CDR1 is SNHLY and CDR2 is FYNNEI. The V end was cut by 6 bases, the J end by 2 bases, with 14 bases between. This CDR3 is 14 amino acids long. CDR3 region: CASRALGEPYEQYL. DNA for the CDR3: TGTGCCAGCAGGGCCCTCGGGGAGCCCTACGAGCAGTACCTC.

This clonotype came up many times. This chain links TRBV15 with TRBJ1-4; D may be TRBD1 (5 bases). Looked up from germline, CDR1 is LNHNV and CDR2 is YYDKDF (reference sequence). V lost 4 bases and J 7 bases, leaving 16 bases between the germline ends. The CDR3 sequence is 15 residues long. The CDR3 DNA follows: TGTGCCACCAGCATGGGAAGGGACCTTTTTGAAAAACTGTTTTTT. Residues: CATSMGRDLFEKLFF.

This clonotype was seen only a few times. The chain couples TRBV3-1 to TRBJ2-7; unclear D gene. This CDR3 contains 12 residues. CDR1 and CDR2 from the germline V gene are LGHDT and YNNKEL (reference sequence). Trimming stripped 3 bases from V and 7 bases from J, with 10 bases between. Here the CDR3 reads CASSHELEEQYF. DNA for the CDR3: TGTGCCAGCAGCCACGAGTTGGAGGAGCAGTACTTC.

This clonotype was found a few times. The chain uses TRBV6-5 and TRBJ1-1; D not resolved. V gave up 4 bases and J gave up 2 bases, with 11 bases separating them. Germline V CDR1 and CDR2: MNHEY, SVGAGI. The CDR3 spans 14 residues. CDR3 bases: TGTGCCAGCAGTTTGGAGGGCCCAAACACTGAAGCTTTCTTT. Its protein product is CASSLEGPNTEAFF.

This clonotype showed up many times. The rearrangement joins TRBV7-9 to TRBJ2-2, with D possibly being TRBD1 (5 bases). V lost 7 bases to trimming and J lost 2 bases, with 14 bases between them. Per germline, CDR1 SEHNR and CDR2 FQNEAQ (reference sequence). This CDR3 comprises 15 residues. The CDR3 bases are TGTGCCAGCAACAACCAGGGATCTAACACCGGGGAGCTGTTTTTT. This sequence encodes CASNNQGSNTGELFF.

This clonotype was counted between two and nine times. This chain joins TRBV7-9 and TRBJ2-1; 11 bases fit TRBD2. Germline-derived CDR1 and CDR2 are SEHNR and FQNEAQ (reference sequence). The CDR3 totals 18 residues. After removal of 5 bases from V and 4 bases from J, the junction contained 13 bases not matched to a gene. In DNA, the CDR3 is TGTGCCAGCAGCCCACCTTCGGGGACTAGCGGACCTTACAATGAGCAGTTCTTC. Translated: CASSPPSGTSGPYNEQFF.

This clonotype was counted ten times or more. This chain joins TRBV5-1 and TRBJ1-2; D might be TRBD1 (6 bases). Germline CDR1 is SGHRS and CDR2 is YFSETQ. The V and J ends lost 2 bases and 10 bases respectively, with 15 bases between them. The CDR3 totals 13 residues. Here the CDR3 reads CASSLPDRLYYTF. The CDR3 nucleotides read TGCGCCAGCAGCTTACCGGACAGACTTTACTACACCTTC.

This clonotype showed up many times. The CDR3 DNA sequence: TGTGCCAGCAGCTTACTACTAGCGGGAGAAGATACGCAGTATTTT. Translation: CASSLLLAGEDTQYF. The chain joins TRBV7-9 to TRBJ2-3, with 11 bases fitting TRBD2. CDR3 length: 15 residues. Germline V gene data show CDR1 as SEHNR and CDR2 as FQNEAQ (reference sequence). The ends lost 2 bases at V and 5 bases at J; junction bases unmatched: 3.

As concerns this clonotype: This may be a read error, as it is one base from a much larger clone. This sequence joins TRBV29-1 and TRBJ2-7, with D maybe TRBD1 (5 bases). The CDR3 runs 13 residues. From germline, CDR1 is SQVTM and CDR2 ANQGSEA. V lost 7 bases and J 3 bases, leaving 16 bases between the germline ends. In nucleotides, the CDR3 is TGCAGCGCCATGACAGACCCGGGCTACGAGCAGTACTTC. Its protein is CSAMTDPGYEQYF.

This clonotype has just a few counts. The rearrangement links TRBV7-8 to TRBJ2-1, with 11 bases identical to TRBD2. After removal of 1 base from V and 6 bases from J, the junction contained 8 bases not matched to a gene. The CDR3 runs 17 residues. Germline V gene sequence: CDR1 SGHVS, CDR2 FQNEAQ. The CDR3 region is CASSLVSGTSGLNEQFF. In DNA form, the CDR3 reads TGTGCCAGCAGCTTAGTTTCGGGGACTAGCGGACTCAATGAGCAGTTCTTC.

This clonotype was seen ten or more times. CDR3 bases: TGCAGTGCTAGAGATCCCAGCTCCGCCGGCTACGAGCAGTACTTC. Its protein is CSARDPSSAGYEQYF. V is TRBV20-1 and J is TRBJ2-7, with no clear D. The V end lost 0 bases, the J end lost 3 bases, and 15 bases lay between the germline ends. Germline CDR1 reads DFQATT; CDR2 reads SNEGSKA (reference sequence). The CDR3 length is 15 residues.

This clonotype has a handful of counts. The rearrangement links TRBV12-3 or TRBV12-4 to TRBJ2-4, with unresolved D. Trimming took 6 bases from V and 0 from J, leaving 9 bases between them. The CDR3 has 14 amino acids. CDR3 protein: CASSSALAKNIQYF. The CDR3 bases are TGTGCCAGCAGCTCGGCGTTAGCCAAAAACATTCAGTACTTC.